This T cell receptor beta chain is from a study of control samples from healthy donors and cancer patients. The CDR3 spans 16 residues. Trimming took 0 bases from V and 0 from J, leaving 12 bases between them. Germline assignment: CDR1 MNHEY and CDR2 SVGAGI. Sequencing was performed with immunoSEQ multiplex PCR; in TCRdb, only in-frame clones are kept and a portion is missing. This sample has around 30,000 clones, with more than 85% found just once. The receptor was isolated from a middle-aged woman with lung cancer. The sequencing input was PBMCs. The V call is TRBV6-5, the J call TRBJ2-7; D possibly corresponds to TRBD2 (6 bases). The CDR3: CASSYSGGLSSYEQYF. For the CDR3, the DNA is TGTGCCAGCAGTTACTCTGGGGGGTTGAGCTCCTACGAGCAGTACTTC.